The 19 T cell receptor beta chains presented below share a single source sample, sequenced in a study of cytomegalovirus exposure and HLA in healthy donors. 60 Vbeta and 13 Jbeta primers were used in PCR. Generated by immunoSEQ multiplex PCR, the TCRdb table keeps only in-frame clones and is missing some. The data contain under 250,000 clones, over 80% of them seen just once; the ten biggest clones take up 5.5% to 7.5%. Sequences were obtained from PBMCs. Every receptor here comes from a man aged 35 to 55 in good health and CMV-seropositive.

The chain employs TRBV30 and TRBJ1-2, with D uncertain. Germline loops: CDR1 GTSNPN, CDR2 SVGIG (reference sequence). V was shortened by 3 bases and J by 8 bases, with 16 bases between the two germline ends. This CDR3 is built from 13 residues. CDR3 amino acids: CAWRALGAEGYTF. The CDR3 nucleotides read TGTGCCTGGAGGGCGCTAGGTGCCGAGGGCTACACCTTC.

The CDR3 loop is CASSPRTDGPQHF. For the CDR3, the DNA is TGTGCCAGCAGTCCCCGGACAGACGGACCCCAGCATTTT. The gene calls are TRBV6-6 and TRBJ1-5; maybe TRBD1 (6 bases). Germline V gene lookup returns CDR1 MNHNY and CDR2 SVGAGI (reference sequence). The length of the CDR3 is 13 residues. The V end was cut by 5 bases, the J end by 10 bases, with 15 bases between.

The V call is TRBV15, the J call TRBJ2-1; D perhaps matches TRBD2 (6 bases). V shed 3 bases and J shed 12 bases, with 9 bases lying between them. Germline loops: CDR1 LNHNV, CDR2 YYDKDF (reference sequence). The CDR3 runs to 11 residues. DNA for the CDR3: TGTGCCACCAGCAGTGGGACTGCGCAGTTCTTC. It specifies CATSSGTAQFF.

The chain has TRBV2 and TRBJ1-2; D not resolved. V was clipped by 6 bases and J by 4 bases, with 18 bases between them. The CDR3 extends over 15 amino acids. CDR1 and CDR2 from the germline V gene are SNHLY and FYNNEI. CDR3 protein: CASRSAQQVPYGYTF. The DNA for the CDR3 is TGTGCCAGCAGATCCGCCCAACAAGTCCCCTATGGCTACACCTTC. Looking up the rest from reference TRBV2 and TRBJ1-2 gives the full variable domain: EPEVTQTPSHQVTQMGQEVILRCVPISNHLYFYWYRQILGQKVEFLVSFYNNEISEKSEIFDDQFSVERPDGSNFTLKIRSTKLEDSAMYFCASRSAQQVPYGYTFGSGTRLTVV.

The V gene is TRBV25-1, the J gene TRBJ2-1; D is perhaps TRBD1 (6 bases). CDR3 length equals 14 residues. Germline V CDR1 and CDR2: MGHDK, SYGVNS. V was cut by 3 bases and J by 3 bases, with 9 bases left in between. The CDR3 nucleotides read TGTGCCAGCAGTGAGGCAGGGGACTACAATGAGCAGTTCTTC. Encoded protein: CASSEAGDYNEQFF.

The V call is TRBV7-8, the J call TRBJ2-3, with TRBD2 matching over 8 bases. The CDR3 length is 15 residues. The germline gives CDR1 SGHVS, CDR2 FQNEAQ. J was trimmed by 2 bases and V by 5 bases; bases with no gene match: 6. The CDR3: CASSPLAGNTDTQYF. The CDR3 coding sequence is TGTGCCAGCAGCCCCCTAGCGGGTAACACAGATACGCAGTATTTT.

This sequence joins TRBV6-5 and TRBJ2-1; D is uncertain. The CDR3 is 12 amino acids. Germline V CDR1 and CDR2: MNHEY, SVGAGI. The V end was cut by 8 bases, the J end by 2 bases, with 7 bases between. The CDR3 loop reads CASYSAYNEQFF. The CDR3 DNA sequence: TGTGCCAGCTACTCGGCCTACAATGAGCAGTTCTTC.

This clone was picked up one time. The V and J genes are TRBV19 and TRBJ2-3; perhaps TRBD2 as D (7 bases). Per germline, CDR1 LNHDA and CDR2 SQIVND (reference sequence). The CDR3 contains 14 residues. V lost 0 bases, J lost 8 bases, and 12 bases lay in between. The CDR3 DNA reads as TGTGCCAGTAGTATAGAGGGGGGGGCAGGTACGCAGTATTTT. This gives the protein CASSIEGGAGTQYF.

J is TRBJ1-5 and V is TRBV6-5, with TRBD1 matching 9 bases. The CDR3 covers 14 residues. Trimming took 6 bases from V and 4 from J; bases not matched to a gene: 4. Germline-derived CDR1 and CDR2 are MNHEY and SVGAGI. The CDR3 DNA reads TGTGCCAGCAGCCCAGGACAGGGGAATCAGCCCCAGCATTTT. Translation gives CASSPGQGNQPQHF.

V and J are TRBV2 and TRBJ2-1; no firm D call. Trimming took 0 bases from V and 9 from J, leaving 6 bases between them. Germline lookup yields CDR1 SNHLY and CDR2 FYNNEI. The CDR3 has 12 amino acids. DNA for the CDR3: TGTGCCAGCAGTGAAGCGGAGTTTGAGCAGTTCTTC. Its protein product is CASSEAEFEQFF.

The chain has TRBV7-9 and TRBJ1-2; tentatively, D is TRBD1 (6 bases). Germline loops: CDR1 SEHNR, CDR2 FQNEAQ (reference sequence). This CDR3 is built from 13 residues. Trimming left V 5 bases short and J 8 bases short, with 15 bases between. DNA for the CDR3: TGTGCCAGCAGCCGTCCCCAGGGGATCGGCTACACCTTC. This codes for CASSRPQGIGYTF.

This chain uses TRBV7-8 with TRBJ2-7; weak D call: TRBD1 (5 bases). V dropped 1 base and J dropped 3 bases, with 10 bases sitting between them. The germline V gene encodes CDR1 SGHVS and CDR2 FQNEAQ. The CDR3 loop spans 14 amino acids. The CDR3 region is CASSLEPGHYEQYV. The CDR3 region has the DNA TGTGCCAGCAGCTTAGAGCCAGGACACTACGAGCAGTACGTC.

The CDR3 is CAWSVAGAGSGNTIYF. DNA of the CDR3: TGTGCCTGGAGTGTAGCAGGGGCAGGGAGTGGAAACACCATATATTTT. The chain couples TRBV30 to TRBJ1-3; a possible D gene is TRBD1 (6 bases). The CDR3 runs 16 residues. Trimming took off 0 bases at V and 3 bases at J, with 15 bases between the two ends. Germline CDR1 reads GTSNPN; CDR2 reads SVGIG (reference sequence).

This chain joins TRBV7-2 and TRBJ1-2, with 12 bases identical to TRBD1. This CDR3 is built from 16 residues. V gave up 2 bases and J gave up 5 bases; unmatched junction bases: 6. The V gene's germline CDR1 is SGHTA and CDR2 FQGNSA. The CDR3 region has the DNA TGTGCCAGCAGCTTATTCGGGACAGGGGGCGCGTATGGCTACACCTTC. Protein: CASSLFGTGGAYGYTF.

The CDR3: CAWSNVAGGEADTQYF. For the CDR3, the DNA is TGTGCCTGGAGTAACGTAGCGGGAGGGGAGGCAGATACGCAGTATTTT. The chain is built from TRBV30 and TRBJ2-3, with 11 bases aligning to TRBD2. Germline V gives CDR1 GTSNPN, CDR2 SVGIG (reference sequence). The J segment lost 4 bases and the V segment lost 2 bases, leaving 8 bases of the junction unmatched. There are 16 residues in the CDR3.

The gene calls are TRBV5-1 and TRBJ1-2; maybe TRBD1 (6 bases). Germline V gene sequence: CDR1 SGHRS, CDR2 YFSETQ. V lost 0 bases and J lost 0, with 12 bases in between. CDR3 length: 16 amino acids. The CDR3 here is CASSLVSGTTNYGYTF. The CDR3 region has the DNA TGCGCCAGCAGCTTGGTGTCAGGGACAACTAACTATGGCTACACCTTC.

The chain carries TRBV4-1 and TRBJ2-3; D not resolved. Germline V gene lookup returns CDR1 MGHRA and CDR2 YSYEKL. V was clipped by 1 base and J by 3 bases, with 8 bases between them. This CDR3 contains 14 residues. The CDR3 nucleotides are TGCGCCAGCAGCCAAGTCGCGTGGACAGATACGCAGTATTTT. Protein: CASSQVAWTDTQYF.

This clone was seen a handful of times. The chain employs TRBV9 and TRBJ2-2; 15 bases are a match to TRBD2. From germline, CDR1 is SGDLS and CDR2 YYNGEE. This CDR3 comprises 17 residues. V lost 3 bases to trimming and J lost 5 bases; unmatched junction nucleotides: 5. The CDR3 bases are TGTGCCAGCAGCGCGGGGACTAGCGGGGGGAGAACCGGGGAGCTGTTTTTT. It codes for CASSAGTSGGRTGELFF. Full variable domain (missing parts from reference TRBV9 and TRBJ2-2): DSGVTQTPKHLITATGQRVTLRCSPRSGDLSVYWYQQSLDQGLQFLIQYYNGEERAKGNILERFSAQQFPDLHSELNLSSLELGDSALYFCASSAGTSGGRTGELFFGEGSRLTVL.

The CDR3 sequence is CASSPSQETQYF. As DNA, the CDR3 is TGTGCCAGCAGCCCGTCCCAAGAGACCCAGTACTTC. This sequence joins TRBV7-2 and TRBJ2-5; D is undetermined. Between the trimmed V and J ends, which lost 5 bases and 1 base, there was a span of 5 bases. This CDR3 has 12 amino acids. Germline CDR1 SGHTA, CDR2 FQGNSA.